The rows below give T cell receptor beta chains drawn from one sample of a study of T cells after yellow fever vaccination. TCRdb fed the 5' RACE reads into MiXCR, producing one record per CDR3 protein. Of 350,000 to 550,000 distinct CDR3 sequences in the sample, roughly 20% were seen once. This specimen was PBMCs, taken before the yellow fever booster vaccination. The origin of the receptors is a young man who received the YFV17D yellow fever vaccine. CDR3s include the opening cysteine and the closing phenylalanine or tryptophan. The order of the fields is V gene, J gene, D gene, clone size, CDR3 protein, CDR3 DNA. The D gene is left open where the match is weak. A clone size is listed for some rows: how often the clone was seen (once, few, many), or a class if it is expanded.

TRBV24-1,TRBJ1-1,-,-,CATGGAFF,TGTGCCACCGGGGGAGCTTTCTTT
TRBV5-1,TRBJ2-1,TRBD2,few,CASSSVAGVTYNEQFF,TGCGCCAGCAGCTCAGTAGCGGGGGTTACCTACAATGAGCAGTTCTTC
TRBV4-2,TRBJ1-1,-,-,CASSPLAGGTEAFF,TGTGCCAGCAGCCCCCTCGCGGGTGGGACTGAAGCTTTCTTT
TRBV20-1,TRBJ2-3,TRBD1,many,CSARADRVDTDTQYF,TGCAGTGCTAGAGCGGACAGGGTCGACACAGATACGCAGTATTTT
TRBV3-1,TRBJ1-2,TRBD1,-,CASRTGTGGGYYGYTF,TGTGCCAGCAGAACAGGGACAGGGGGCGGATACTATGGCTACACCTTC
TRBV4-3,TRBJ1-2,-,few,CASSQEAGDGYTF,TGCGCCAGCAGCCAAGAGGCAGGGGATGGCTACACCTTC
TRBV20-1,TRBJ2-1,-,many,CSAPPPDYVSYNEQFF,TGCAGTGCACCTCCCCCAGACTACGTCTCCTACAATGAGCAGTTCTTC
TRBV6-5,TRBJ2-2,TRBD1,-,CASSYNGGRGPGELFF,TGTGCCAGCAGTTACAACGGTGGCAGGGGGCCCGGGGAGCTGTTTTTT
TRBV12-3/TRBV12-4,TRBJ2-7,-,few,CASSFRGIYEQYF,TGTGCCAGCAGTTTTAGGGGCATCTACGAGCAGTACTTC
TRBV20-1,TRBJ2-3,-,-,CSGSGPGTDTQYF,TGCAGTGGGTCGGGCCCGGGGACAGATACGCAGTATTTT
TRBV19,TRBJ2-7,TRBD1,few,CASSPWDRDEQYF,TGTGCCAGTAGTCCCTGGGACAGGGACGAGCAGTACTTC
TRBV14,TRBJ1-3,-,-,CASTPPAGNTIYF,TGTGCCAGCACCCCGCCGGCCGGAAACACCATATATTTT
TRBV21-1,TRBJ1-6,-,-,CASSNRDIHF,TGTGCCAGCAGCAACCGTGACATCCACTTT
TRBV5-1,TRBJ1-2,TRBD1,-,CASSPGQLANYGYTF,TGCGCCAGCAGCCCGGGACAGCTAGCTAACTATGGCTACACCTTC
TRBV4-1,TRBJ1-5,-,-,CASSARVYSNQPQHF,TGCGCCAGCAGCGCCAGGGTGTATAGCAATCAGCCCCAGCATTTT
TRBV6-1,TRBJ2-5,TRBD2,few,CASSGGLARETQYF,TGTGCCAGCAGTGGGGGACTAGCGAGAGAGACCCAGTACTTC
TRBV5-6,TRBJ2-5,TRBD2,-,CASSLGTTSGGFQETQYF,TGTGCCAGCAGCTTGGGCACGACTAGCGGGGGGTTCCAAGAGACCCAGTACTTC
TRBV29-1,TRBJ1-4,-,many,CSVEGRGDNEKLFF,TGCAGCGTTGAAGGCAGGGGAGATAATGAAAAACTGTTTTTT
TRBV12-3/TRBV12-4,TRBJ1-2,-,-,CASARGFGYTF,TGTGCCAGCGCCCGGGGATTTGGCTACACCTTC
TRBV20-1,TRBJ2-6,-,-,CSARSGANVLTF,TGCAGTGCCCGCTCTGGGGCCAACGTCCTGACTTTC
TRBV25-1,TRBJ1-2,-,few,CASSELEGPIYGYTF,TGTGCCAGCAGTGAATTGGAGGGGCCTATTTATGGCTACACCTTC
TRBV7-2,TRBJ2-2,-,few,CASSLQSVRAGELFF,TGTGCCAGCAGCTTACAATCGGTTCGAGCCGGGGAGCTGTTTTTT
TRBV28,TRBJ2-6,-,-,CASSLTGFASGANVLTF,TGTGCCAGCAGTCTGACAGGATTTGCCTCTGGGGCCAACGTCCTGACTTTC
TRBV11-2,TRBJ2-1,-,-,CASSLSDSYEQFF,TGTGCCAGCAGCTTATCAGACAGTTACGAGCAGTTCTTC
TRBV29-1,TRBJ2-1,TRBD2,-,CSVGGTSESLEQFF,TGCAGCGTCGGTGGGACTAGCGAAAGCCTCGAGCAGTTCTTC
TRBV4-2,TRBJ2-5,TRBD2,few,CASSQDFGGGPRGSQYF,TGTGCCAGCAGCCAAGATTTTGGCGGGGGTCCCCGGGGGAGCCAGTACTTC
TRBV4-3,TRBJ1-2,-,few,CASSQDLGLYGYTF,TGCGCCAGCAGCCAAGATCTGGGCCTCTATGGCTACACCTTC
TRBV20-1,TRBJ2-2,TRBD2,-,CSALPGLNTGELFF,TGCAGTGCTCTTCCGGGACTAAACACCGGGGAGCTGTTTTTT
TRBV5-1,TRBJ1-1,-,few,CASSLFGLWGNTEAFF,TGCGCCAGCAGCTTGTTTGGGCTTTGGGGGAACACTGAAGCTTTCTTT
TRBV6-1,TRBJ1-2,-,-,CASSEARYGYTF,TGTGCCAGCAGTGAAGCCCGGTATGGCTACACCTTC
TRBV6-2/TRBV6-3,TRBJ2-5,TRBD2,-,CASSILAGGHQETQYF,TGTGCCAGCAGTATTTTAGCGGGGGGCCATCAAGAGACCCAGTACTTC
TRBV5-1,TRBJ2-2,TRBD2,-,CASSYLSGGTTGELFF,TGCGCCAGCAGCTACCTTAGCGGGGGGACCACCGGGGAGCTGTTTTTT
TRBV11-2,TRBJ2-7,TRBD2,-,CASSQGPSGFPYEQYF,TGTGCCAGCAGCCAAGGGCCTAGCGGGTTCCCCTACGAGCAGTACTTC
TRBV12-3/TRBV12-4,TRBJ2-2,TRBD2,-,CASSLAPAGGPNTGELFF,TGTGCCAGCAGTTTAGCGCCAGCGGGGGGGCCGAACACCGGGGAGCTGTTTTTT
TRBV4-3,TRBJ2-3,-,-,CASSQSSPISTDTQYF,TGCGCCAGCAGCCAAAGTTCACCGATTAGCACAGATACGCAGTATTTT
TRBV9,TRBJ1-1,-,-,CASSVGGGPNTEAFF,TGTGCCAGCAGCGTAGGGGGTGGACCAAACACTGAAGCTTTCTTT